This T cell receptor beta chain was recovered during a study of somatic mutations in cytotoxic T cells in rheumatoid arthritis. The CDR3 length is 14 residues. Germline loops: CDR1 SGHDT, CDR2 YYEEEE. V was shortened by 4 bases and J by 5 bases, with 15 bases between the two germline ends. Generated by immunoSEQ multiplex PCR, the TCRdb table keeps only in-frame clones and is missing some. The data show about 7,000 clones, 60% seen once. This clone was detected only once. Sequencing was carried out using CD8+ T cells sorted from blood. The J gene is TRBJ2-5, the V gene TRBV5-6; D may be TRBD1 (6 bases). The TCR was taken from a woman between 40 and 50 years old in good health. The CDR3 region is CASSVLSGDETQYF. DNA for the CDR3: TGTGCCAGCAGCGTCCTCTCAGGGGATGAGACCCAGTACTTC.